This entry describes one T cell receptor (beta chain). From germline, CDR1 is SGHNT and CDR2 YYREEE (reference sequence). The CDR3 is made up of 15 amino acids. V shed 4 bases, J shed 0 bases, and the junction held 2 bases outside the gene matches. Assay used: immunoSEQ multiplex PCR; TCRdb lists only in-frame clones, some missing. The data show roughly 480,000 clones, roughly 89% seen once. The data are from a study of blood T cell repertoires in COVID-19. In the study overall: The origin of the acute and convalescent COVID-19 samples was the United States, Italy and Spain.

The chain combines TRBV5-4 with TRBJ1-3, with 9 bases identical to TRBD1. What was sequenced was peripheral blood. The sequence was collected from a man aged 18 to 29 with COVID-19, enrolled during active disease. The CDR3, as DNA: TGTGCCAGCAGCGGGGACAGGGCCTCTGGAAACACCATATATTTT. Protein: CASSGDRASGNTIYF.